This entry features one TCR beta chain sequence. Its antigen is still unknown. TCRdb itself ran the multiplex PCR reads through MiXCR, one entry per CDR3 protein. Of 60,000 to 70,000 distinct CDR3 sequences listed, 57% are singletons. The data are from a study of breast tumors, draining lymph nodes, adjacent tissues. V was cut by 0 bases and J by 2 bases, with 11 bases left in between. Germline assignment: CDR1 ENHRY and CDR2 SYGVKD. CDR3 length: 17 residues. Findings of the study overall: Tumor TCR diversity was below lymph nodes but above nontumor tissue. The data were judged consistent with most tumor T cells coming from lymph node and expanding in tumor. That most tumor T cells come from lymph nodes remained unproven.

The chain joins TRBV10-3 to TRBJ2-6; TRBD1 might be the D (5 bases). Sequencing was done on a sample of breast tumor tissue. The sequence was collected from a female donor with breast cancer. Some clones in this sample may be carry-over from other donors' samples. The CDR3 DNA follows: TGTGCCATCAGTGAGTCGCTCAGGGTAGCTGGGGCCAACGTCCTGACTTTC. Translated: CAISESLRVAGANVLTF.